Ten or more counts support the clone carrying this T cell receptor (beta chain). According to the study, TCR beta libraries were built with iRepertoire HTBI primers and CDR3-region Arm-PCR. TCRdb called the multiplex PCR reads again in MiXCR, with one record for every CDR3 protein. The sample has about 240,000 distinct CDR3 sequences; roughly 21% are singletons. This sample was included in a study of regulatory T cells in long-lasting Graves disease. This CDR3 is built from 14 residues. CDR1 and CDR2 (germline): LNHNV, YYDKDF (reference sequence). Trimming left V 0 bases short and J 9 bases short, with 12 bases between. Noted time point: newly diagnosed GD, antithyroid drugs for less than 3 months. RNA extracted from PBMCs served as the sequencing template. The peripheral blood volume drawn was roughly 9.9 milliliters, and it was collected into EDTA tubes.

The receptor was derived from a female donor with Graves disease. The sample consisted of peripheral blood mononuclear cells (PBMCs), taken at new diagnosis, from a patient treated with antithyroid drugs. The gene calls are TRBV15 and TRBJ2-1, with D possibly matching TRBD2 (5 bases). CDR3 nucleotide sequence: TGTGCCACCAGCAGAGATGTAGGAGAGGGTGAGCAGTTCTTC. Its protein is CATSRDVGEGEQFF.